Given below is one T cell receptor beta chain in context. The specificity of this receptor is unknown. This record belongs to a study of CXCR3-negative and CXCR3-positive naive CD8 T cells (dated by TCRdb to the late 2010s). Regarding the complete study: In total, approximately 130 million TRB reads were obtained, corresponding to roughly 1.5 +/- 0.3 million reads per library. Diversity and physicochemical repertoire analyses covered about a dozen donors pooled from two independent experiments. The TRBV-TRBJ cluster analysis covered naive subsets from several donors and memory cells from 3 donors. What the authors observed across the whole study: CXCR3 expression partially decreased after cryopreservation, so most assays used freshly isolated PBMCs. Naive CXCR3-negative and CXCR3-positive cells from the same donor showed similar TRBV-TRBJ usage, whereas memory cells showed distinct patterns. Both naive subsets had comparably high repertoire diversity, while memory CD8+ T cells had much lower repertoire diversity. Because surface CD5, which has been linked to self-reactivity in mice, was comparable between naive subsets, TCR interaction strength was also inferred from TRB CDR3 physicochemical properties.

The sequencer listed for this sample is NextSeq 550. The Human TCR Profiling Kit (MiLaboratory) was used to prepare UMI-labeled 5' RACE TRB cDNA libraries. The full amount of extracted RNA was used for cDNA synthesis, and the full amount of resulting cDNA was used for PCR amplification. The libraries were made side by side, with each library going through the same number of PCR cycles. In the paper's pipeline: With a minimum of two reads required per UMI, MIGEC and MiXCR pulled out about 50,000 +/- 10,000 unique UMI-labeled TRB cDNA molecules from each library. On average, roughly 40,000 +/- 10,000 functional in-frame TRB CDR3 nucleotide clonotypes lacking stop codons were found per library. After downsampling to 5000 UMI-labeled TRB molecules per sample, diversity metrics such as normalized Shannon-Wiener and Chao1 were calculated in VDJtools. VDJtools computed clonotype-size-weighted physicochemical properties of the central five CDR3 residues: interaction energy, strength, volume and Kidera factor 4. The reads underwent TCRdb reprocessing, giving one record for each CDR3 protein sequence and no DNA. The V and J calls here are based on TCRdb, not the publication. In this sample's table one finds tens of thousands of distinct CDR3 sequences. In total, the top ten clones hold 23% of the sample.

Each CD8+ T cell subset was flow-sorted in triplicate, and 300,000 cells per subset were placed directly into RLT lysis buffer. Peripheral blood mononuclear cells were isolated from buffy coats by standard density gradient centrifugation. Total RNA was extracted from sorted cells with an RNeasy Mini Kit. The specimen was memory CD8+ T cells from blood. This specimen's cell subset or site label, interpreted: conventional CD8+ memory T cells (TMEM), sorted as controls. The source of this sequence is a human donor in good health. Some clones in this sample may be carry-over from other donors' samples.

The CDR3 protein: CSVGQGRAYEQYF. The chain joins TRBV29-1 to TRBJ2-7; TCRdb's D call of TRBD1 is untestable without DNA. Its CDR3 holds 13 amino acids, cysteine through phenylalanine. No DNA is given. For CDR1 and CDR2, the germline V gene lists SQVTM and ANQGSEA.